A few counts support the clone carrying this T cell receptor beta chain. Its antigen is not known. Per germline, CDR1 MNHNS and CDR2 SASEGT. The CDR3 has 19 residues. The trim removed 6 bases at V and 3 bases at J, leaving 17 bases unmatched. This specimen belongs to a study of T cells in Graves' hyperthyroidism and ophthalmopathy. Study results and caveats: A model of 13 V-J features distinguished ophthalmopathy from stable hyperthyroidism. Prediction of ophthalmopathy progression came a median around 6.1 months pre-onset.

RNA transcripts served as the template for amplifying TCR beta CDR3 regions. Using the HTBI primer set, a first-round RT-PCR was run on the TCR CDR3. Each CDR3 protein is one row after TCRdb ran MiXCR on the multiplex PCR reads. The repertoire includes 600,000 to 750,000 distinct CDR3 sequences, around 16% of them detected once, and roughly 16% sits in the top ten. This chain uses TRBV6-1 with TRBJ2-1; 10 bases line up with TRBD2. Sequenced material: blood. This sequence was found in a man aged 50 to 60 with Graves' hyperthyroidism. CDR3 in DNA: TGTGCCAGCAGCCCCCTAGGACAGGCGCGACTAGCGGGCTACAATGAGCAGTTCTTC. It codes for CASSPLGQARLAGYNEQFF.